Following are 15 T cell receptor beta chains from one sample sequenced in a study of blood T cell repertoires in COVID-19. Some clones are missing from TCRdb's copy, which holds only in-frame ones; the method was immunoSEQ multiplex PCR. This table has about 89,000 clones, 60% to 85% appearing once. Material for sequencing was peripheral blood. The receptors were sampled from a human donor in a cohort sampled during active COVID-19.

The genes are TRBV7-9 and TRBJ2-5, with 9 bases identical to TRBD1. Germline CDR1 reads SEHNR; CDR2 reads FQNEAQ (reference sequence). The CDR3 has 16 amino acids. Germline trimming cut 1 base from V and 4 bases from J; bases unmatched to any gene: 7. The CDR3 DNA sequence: TGTGCCAGCAGCTTAGGGGTGCGGACAGGGGCAGAGACCCAGTACTTC. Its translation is CASSLGVRTGAETQYF.

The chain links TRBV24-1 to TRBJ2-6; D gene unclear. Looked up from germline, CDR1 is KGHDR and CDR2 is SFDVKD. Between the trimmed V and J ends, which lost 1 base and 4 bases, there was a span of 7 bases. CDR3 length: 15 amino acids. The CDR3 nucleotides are TGTGCCACCAGTGATTTACGTGGCGGGGCCAACGTCCTGACTTTC. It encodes CATSDLRGGANVLTF.

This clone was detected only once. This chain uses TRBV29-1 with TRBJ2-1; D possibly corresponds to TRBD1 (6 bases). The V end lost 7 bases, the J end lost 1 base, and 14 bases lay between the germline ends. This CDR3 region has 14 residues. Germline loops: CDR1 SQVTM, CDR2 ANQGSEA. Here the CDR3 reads CSGRDTSSYNEQFF. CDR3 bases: TGCAGCGGCCGGGACACCAGTTCCTACAATGAGCAGTTCTTC.

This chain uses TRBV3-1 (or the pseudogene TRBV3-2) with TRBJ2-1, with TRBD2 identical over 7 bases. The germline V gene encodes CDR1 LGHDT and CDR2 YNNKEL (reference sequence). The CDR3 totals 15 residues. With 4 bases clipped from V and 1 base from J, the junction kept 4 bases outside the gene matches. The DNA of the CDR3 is TGTGCCAGCAGCCCAAGCGGGACGTCCTACAATGAGCAGTTCTTC. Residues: CASSPSGTSYNEQFF.

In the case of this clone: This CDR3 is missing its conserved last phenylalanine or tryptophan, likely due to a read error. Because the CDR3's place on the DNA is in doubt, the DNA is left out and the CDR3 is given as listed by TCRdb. CDR3 loop: CASIRGSSL. V usage is TRBV19 and J usage is TRBJ1-1; the table's D gene call, TRBD1, was not cross checked with the DNA. Both ends counted, the CDR3 spans 9 residues. CDR1 is LNHDA, CDR2 SQIVND, per germline (reference sequence).

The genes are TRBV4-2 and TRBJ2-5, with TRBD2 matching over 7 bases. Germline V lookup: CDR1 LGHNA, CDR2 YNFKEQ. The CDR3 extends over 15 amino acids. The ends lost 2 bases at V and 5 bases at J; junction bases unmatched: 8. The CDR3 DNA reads TGTGCCAGCAGCCAAACAGGCGGGAGTCGGGAGACCCAGTACTTC. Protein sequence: CASSQTGGSRETQYF.

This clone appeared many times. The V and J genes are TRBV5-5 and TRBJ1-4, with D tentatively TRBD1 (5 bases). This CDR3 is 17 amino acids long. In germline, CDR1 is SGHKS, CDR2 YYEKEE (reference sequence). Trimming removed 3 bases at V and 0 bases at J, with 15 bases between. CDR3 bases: TGTGCCAGCAGCTCCGCGAGGGGAGGAACAACTAATGAAAAACTGTTTTTT. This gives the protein CASSSARGGTTNEKLFF. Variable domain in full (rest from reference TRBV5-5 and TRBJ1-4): DAGVTQSPTHLIKTRGQQVTLRCSPISGHKSVSWYQQVLGQGPQFIFQYYEKEERGRGNFPDRFSARQFPNYSSELNVNALLLGDSALYLCASSSARGGTTNEKLFFGSGTQLSVL.

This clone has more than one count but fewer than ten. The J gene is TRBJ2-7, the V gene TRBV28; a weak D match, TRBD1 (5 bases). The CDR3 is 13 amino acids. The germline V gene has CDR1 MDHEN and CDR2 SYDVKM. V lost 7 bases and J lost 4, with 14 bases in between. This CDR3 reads CASTLGDQYEQYF. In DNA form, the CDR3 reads TGTGCCAGCACCTTAGGGGATCAATACGAGCAGTACTTC.

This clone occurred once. The CDR3 DNA follows: TGTGCCAGCAGTGAAGGGCTAGCGGGAGAATTTCAGCAGTTCTTC. This gives the protein CASSEGLAGEFQQFF. The rearrangement links TRBV6-1 to TRBJ2-1, with 10 bases fitting TRBD2. The V and J ends lost 1 base and 11 bases, in that order; junction bases with no gene match: 8. Germline loops: CDR1 MNHNS, CDR2 SASEGT. This CDR3 contains 15 residues.

The CDR3 protein is CASSEDGASNQPQHF. The DNA for the CDR3 is TGTGCCAGCAGTGAAGATGGGGCAAGTAATCAGCCCCAGCATTTT. The V call is TRBV2, the J call TRBJ1-5, with D possibly TRBD1 on 5 matching bases. The V gene lost 1 base and the J gene lost 4 bases, with 11 bases spanning the gap. The length of the CDR3 is 15 residues. CDR1 and CDR2 from the germline V gene are SNHLY and FYNNEI.

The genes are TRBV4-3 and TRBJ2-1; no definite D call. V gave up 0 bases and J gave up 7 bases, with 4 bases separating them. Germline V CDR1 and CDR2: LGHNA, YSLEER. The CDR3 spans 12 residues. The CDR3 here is CASSQDENEQFF. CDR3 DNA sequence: TGCGCCAGCAGCCAAGATGAGAATGAGCAGTTCTTC.

CDR3 DNA sequence: TGTGCCAGTCTAAAGCGGGGGCACAATGAGCAGTTCTTC. Its protein product is CASLKRGHNEQFF. This chain joins TRBV6-5 and TRBJ2-1; 8 positions agree with TRBD2. The CDR3 has 13 residues. Germline CDR1 reads MNHEY; CDR2 reads SVGAGI. V shed 9 bases, J shed 5 bases, and the junction held 6 bases outside the gene matches.

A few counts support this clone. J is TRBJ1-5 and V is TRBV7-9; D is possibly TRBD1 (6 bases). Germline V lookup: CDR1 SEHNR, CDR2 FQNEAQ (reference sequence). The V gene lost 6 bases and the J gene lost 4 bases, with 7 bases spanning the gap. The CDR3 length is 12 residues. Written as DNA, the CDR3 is TGTGCCAGCAGTCAGGGGAATCAGCCCCAGCATTTT. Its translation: CASSQGNQPQHF.

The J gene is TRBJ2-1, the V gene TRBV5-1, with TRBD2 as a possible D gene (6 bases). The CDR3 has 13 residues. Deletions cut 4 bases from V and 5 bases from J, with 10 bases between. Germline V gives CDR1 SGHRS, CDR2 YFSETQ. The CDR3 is CASSVRLDNEQFF. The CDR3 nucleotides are TGCGCCAGCAGCGTTAGACTAGACAATGAGCAGTTCTTC.

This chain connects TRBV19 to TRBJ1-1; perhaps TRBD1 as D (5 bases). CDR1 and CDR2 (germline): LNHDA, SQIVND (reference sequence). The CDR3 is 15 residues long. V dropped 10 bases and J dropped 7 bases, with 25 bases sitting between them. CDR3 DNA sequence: TGTGCCACCGAGAAGACGGGCTCTGGGGGAGGTGAAGCTTTCTTT. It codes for CATEKTGSGGGEAFF.